The source of this T cell receptor beta chain is a study of blood T cell repertoires in COVID-19. Trimming took 0 bases from V and 4 from J; bases not matched to a gene: 3. Germline V gene sequence: CDR1 SGHVS, CDR2 FQNEAQ. CDR3 size: 17 residues. Here immunoSEQ multiplex PCR was the method, and the copy in TCRdb shows in-frame clones only, minus some. This sample has tens of thousands of clones, with approximately 80% found just once. The J gene is TRBJ2-2, the V gene TRBV7-8, with 12 positions matching TRBD2. Sequencing was performed on peripheral blood. The receptor comes from a man between 65 and 85 years old with COVID-19, enrolled during active disease. The CDR3 DNA reads TGTGCCAGCAGCTTAGCTTGGACTAGCGGGACCACCGGGGAGCTGTTTTTT. Its translation: CASSLAWTSGTTGELFF.